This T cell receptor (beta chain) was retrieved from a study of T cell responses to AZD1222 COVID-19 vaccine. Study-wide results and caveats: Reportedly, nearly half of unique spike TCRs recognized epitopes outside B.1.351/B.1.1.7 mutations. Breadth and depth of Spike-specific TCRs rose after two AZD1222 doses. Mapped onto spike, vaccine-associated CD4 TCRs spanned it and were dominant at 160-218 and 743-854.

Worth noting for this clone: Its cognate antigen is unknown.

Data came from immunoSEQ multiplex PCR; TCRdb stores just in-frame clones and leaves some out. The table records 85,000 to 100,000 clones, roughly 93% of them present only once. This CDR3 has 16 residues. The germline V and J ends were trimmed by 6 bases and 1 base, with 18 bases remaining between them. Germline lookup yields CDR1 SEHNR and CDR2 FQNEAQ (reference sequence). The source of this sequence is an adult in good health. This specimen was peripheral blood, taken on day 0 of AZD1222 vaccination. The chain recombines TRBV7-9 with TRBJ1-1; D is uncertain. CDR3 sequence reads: CASRPPAGRKNTEAFF. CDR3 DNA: TGTGCCAGCAGACCCCCGGCCGGACGGAAGAACACTGAAGCTTTCTTT.